Here is one TCR beta chain with its context. Germline CDR1 reads GTSNPN; CDR2 reads SVGIG (reference sequence). V lost 2 bases, J lost 2 bases, and 6 bases lay in between. The CDR3 has 12 amino acids. The sample comes from a study of T cell responses to AZD1222 COVID-19 vaccine. TCRdb's copy holds only in-frame clones and misses some; the assay was immunoSEQ multiplex PCR. The sample yields some 150,000 clones, about 90% seen once. The origin of this receptor is an adult in good health. V is TRBV30 and J is TRBJ2-5; D unclear. The material was peripheral blood, obtained on day 0 of MenACWY control vaccination. The CDR3 DNA sequence: TGTGCCTGGAGTCCCGGGCAAGAGACCCAGTACTTC. Amino acids: CAWSPGQETQYF.